A selection of T cell receptor beta chains follows, all from one sample in a study of T cell responses to AZD1222 COVID-19 vaccine. Assay used: immunoSEQ multiplex PCR; TCRdb lists only in-frame clones, some missing. The sample contains more than 120,000 clones, about 92% of which appear only once. The sample consisted of peripheral blood, taken on day 0 of AZD1222 vaccination. The receptors here all came from an adult in good health. Each CDR3 is given without its conserved first and last residue. Size values are once, few and many counts, or a class for expanded clones, and some rows have none.

>TRBV7-9|once
ASSFIDSGNTIY
>TRBV29-1|once
SVYPLSTDTQY
>TRBV19|.
ASSLDRGRRYGYT
>TRBV25-1|.
ASSEIRGQDRNEQY
>TRBV6-1|.
ASQGTVDQPQH
>TRBV19|once
ASSSQDNQPQH
>TRBV6-2/TRBV6-3|once
ASSPTGQETQY
>TRBV7-2|.
ASSLVAPYDYT
>TRBV5-6|.
ASSPGLGRYEQY
>TRBV7-2|.
ASSSRGGAYEQY
>TRBV18|.
ASSPLDWSSYNEQF
>TRBV19|.
ASSISEGYEQF
>TRBV6-2/TRBV6-3|few
ASSYLSSGPRGDTQY
>TRBV11-2|once
ASSTRAGDTQY
>TRBV5-6|.
ASSMGQTPSYEQY
>TRBV3-1/TRBV3-2|.
ASSLGPGTGSVSYT
>TRBV19|few
ASSIRDVGLYEQY
>TRBV4-3|.
ASSRGQGQVGTDTQY
>TRBV6-5|.
ASSPSGRADTQY
>TRBV4-2|.
ASSPWDFSRYGYT
>TRBV3-1/TRBV3-2|.
ASSQGTSGSSEQF
>TRBV7-2|.
ASSLGRGEDTQY
>TRBV11-2|.
ASSAGQGNSPLH
>TRBV9|.
ASSPEPGLAGVYNEQF
>TRBV30|.
AWSTSGISEQY
>TRBV5-1|.
ASSLVGRPNTGELF
>TRBV6-5|.
ASRLQGAPYEQY